This record concerns one T cell receptor (beta chain) sequence. Germline assignment: CDR1 SGHRS and CDR2 YFSETQ. The CDR3 consists of 16 residues. Trimming pared 0 bases from V and 2 bases from J, leaving 13 bases between. The data are from a study of shared T cell receptors in the human thymus. Sequencing was performed with immunoSEQ multiplex PCR; in TCRdb, only in-frame clones are kept and a portion is missing. The data show more than 550,000 clones, approximately 85% seen once. The data also belong to a second study, concerning human thymus T cells. According to that study: The thymus was resected at corrective cardiac surgery. Gene usage for V and J segments appeared biased in thymic and blood repertoires. Overlap was high between thymic repertoires from unrelated individuals, as reported in related research.

The J gene is TRBJ2-3, the V gene TRBV5-1, with a weak D call TRBD2 (5 bases). This clonotype was obtained from a girl under three years old with a congenital heart defect. Sequenced material: thymocytes. The CDR3 is CASSLEARRATDTQYF. The CDR3 region has the DNA TGCGCCAGCAGCTTGGAAGCTCGGCGGGCCACAGATACGCAGTATTTT. The full variable domain, in which reference TRBV5-1 and TRBJ2-3 provide the parts outside the CDR3, is KAGVTQTPRYLIKTRGQQVTLSCSPISGHRSVSWYQQTPGQGLQFLFEYFSETQRNKGNFPGRFSGRQFSNSRSEMNVSTLELGDSALYLCASSLEARRATDTQYFGPGTRLTVL.